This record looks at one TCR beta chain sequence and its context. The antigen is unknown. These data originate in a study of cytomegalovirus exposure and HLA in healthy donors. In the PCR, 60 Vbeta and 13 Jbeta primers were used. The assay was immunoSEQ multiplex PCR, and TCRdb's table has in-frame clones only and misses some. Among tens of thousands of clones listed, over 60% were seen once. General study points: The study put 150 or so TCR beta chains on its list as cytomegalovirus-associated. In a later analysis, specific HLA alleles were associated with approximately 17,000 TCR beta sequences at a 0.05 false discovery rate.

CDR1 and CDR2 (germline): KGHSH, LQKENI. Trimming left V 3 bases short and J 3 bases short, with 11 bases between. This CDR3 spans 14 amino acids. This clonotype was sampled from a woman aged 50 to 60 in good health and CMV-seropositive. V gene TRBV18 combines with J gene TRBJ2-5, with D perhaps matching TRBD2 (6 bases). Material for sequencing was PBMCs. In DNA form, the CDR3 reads TGTGCCAGCTCACCGAGAACGGGGGAAGAGACCCAGTACTTC. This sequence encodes CASSPRTGEETQYF.